This TCR beta chain is drawn from a study of blood T cell repertoires in COVID-19. Assay used: immunoSEQ multiplex PCR; TCRdb lists only in-frame clones, some missing. The sample contains 200,000 to 250,000 clones, more than 75% of which appear only once. Specimen: peripheral blood. This TCR derives from a woman aged 70-85 years with COVID-19, enrolled during active disease.

This chain's CDR3 is CASSSGGGTLGTQYF. DNA of the CDR3: TGCGCCAGCAGCTCGGGAGGGGGAACCCTCGGGACCCAGTACTTC. V usage is TRBV5-1 and J usage is TRBJ2-5, with 8 positions matching TRBD2. The V segment lost 3 bases and the J segment 7 bases; nucleotides outside the gene matches: 11. Germline assignment: CDR1 SGHRS and CDR2 YFSETQ. The CDR3 is 15 residues long.